The entry that follows covers one T cell receptor beta chain sequence. This entry comes from a study of blood T cell repertoires in COVID-19. Generated by immunoSEQ multiplex PCR, the TCRdb table keeps only in-frame clones and is missing some. The sample has some 150,000 clones, roughly 81% seen once; the top ten hold about 8%. CDR1 SGHTS and CDR2 YDEGEE come from the germline V gene. The CDR3 runs to 13 residues. The ends were cut back, 5 bases at V and 6 bases at J, with 12 bases in the middle. The clonotype was recovered from a middle-aged man who had recovered from COVID-19. The specimen sequenced was peripheral blood. The V gene is TRBV5-8, the J gene TRBJ1-5; TRBD1 is a possible D gene (6 bases). This CDR3 reads CASRQTGTQPQHF. In DNA form, the CDR3 reads TGTGCCAGCAGACAAACAGGGACTCAGCCCCAGCATTTT.